This TCR beta chain comes out of a study of neurological immune-mediated disorders (dated by TCRdb to the late 2010s). Study-wide context: Peripheral blood TCR-beta repertoires from patients with HTLV-I-associated myelopathy (HAM/TSP), patients with multiple sclerosis, and healthy controls were compared in the study using UMI-based sequencing. The roughly 110 TCR-beta libraries covered PBMC samples along with longitudinal samples, technical triplicates, and paired sorted CD4+ and CD8+ T-cell subsets. The cohort was made up of around 70 subjects, consisting of some 15 HAM/TSP patients, some 34 multiple sclerosis patients and about 20 healthy controls.

This clonotype was seen at least ten times. The antigen it binds to is not known. Within one base of it there is no much larger clone, and no base qualities were kept. cDNA was synthesized by template-switch 5'RACE using a primer with a 10-nucleotide random unique molecular identifier that tagged each TCR transcript. Each sequencing run produced over 190 million TCR-beta sequences covering 15-18 subjects. Total RNA was extracted with the RNeasy kit. TCR-beta VDJ regions were amplified with primers for the TCR constant region and the 5'RACE anchor, using the KAPA Real-time Library Amplification kit. A first PCR added sample indexes and Illumina adaptors, after which a second PCR increased the library yield. After Ampure bead purification, the TCR product of roughly 650 bp was size-selected on a 2% E-gel SizeSelection system. Before pooling, library quality was checked on a Bioanalyzer, concentration was measured with Qubit, and libraries were quantified with the Kapa Library Quantification kit. Libraries were sequenced paired-end 2 x 150 bp on an Illumina HiSeq 2500. To increase sequence diversity, about 25-31% phiX was spiked into each library pool. On the authors' methods: The quality-filtered reads were processed with the UMI-based MiGEC pipeline, whose error correction step removed more than 80% of the raw TCR sequences. VDJ genes were aligned to IMGT germline references, and clonotypes were defined by unique CDR3 amino acid sequence plus V-J genes. Clonal expansion, Shannon diversity and CDR3 relatedness were evaluated with VDJtools (CalcPairwiseDistances, ClusterSamples), while phylogenetic trees were built in CLCbio workbench. Expanded clones were defined as having at least 8 unique UMIs, based on coefficient-of-variation modelling across technical triplicates. TCRdb trimmed the raw reads at Q25, called clones with MiXCR and kept productive beta chains. Merged by CDR3 protein, the rows form single entries marked with the most common genes and DNA. TCRdb, not the authors, supplied the V and J calls. The sample contains roughly 39,000 distinct CDR3 sequences, more than 4.5% of them found a single time. Around 9.7% of the sample is taken by the ten largest.

Overall study outcomes, separate from this receptor: Expanded clones from different subjects shared no identical CDR3 amino acid sequences, which suggests that TCR-beta repertoires were private in all groups. TCR clonal expansion was greatest in HAM/TSP patients and smallest in MS patients, who ranked below even healthy controls.

Blood bank volunteers in Maryland, USA served as the healthy controls. For the sorted-subset TCR libraries, the starting material was around 1 million sorted CD4+ or CD8+ T cells. Peripheral blood was subjected to Ficoll-Hypaque density gradient centrifugation to isolate PBMCs, which were then cryopreserved in liquid nitrogen. Paired sorted CD4+ and CD8+ subsets came from healthy controls, HAM/TSP patients and MS patients. From the cysteine through the phenylalanine, the CDR3 covers 13 amino acids. Just CDR3 DNA is preserved here, 39 bases in frame from base 1. CDR1 and CDR2 (DFQATT, SNEGSKA) derive from the germline V gene (reference sequence). V was cut back by 6 bases and J by 4 bases, leaving a gap of 13 bases between them.

The receptor chain draws on TRBV20-1 and TRBJ1-3; the D gene remains uncertain. The sequencing input was CD4+ T cells from blood. This TCR was recovered from a man younger than 35 in good health. The CDR3 in this case is CSAPRQSGNTIYF. The bases read TGCAGTGCCCCGCGGCAGTCGGGAAACACCATATATTTT.